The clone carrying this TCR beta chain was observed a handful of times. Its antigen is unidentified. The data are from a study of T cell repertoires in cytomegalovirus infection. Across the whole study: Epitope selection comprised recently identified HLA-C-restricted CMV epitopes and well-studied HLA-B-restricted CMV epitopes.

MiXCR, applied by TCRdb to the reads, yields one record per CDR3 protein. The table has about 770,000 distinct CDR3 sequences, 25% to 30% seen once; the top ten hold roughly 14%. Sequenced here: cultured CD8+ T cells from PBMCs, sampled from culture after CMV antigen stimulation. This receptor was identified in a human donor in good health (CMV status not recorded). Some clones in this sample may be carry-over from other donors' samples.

CDR3 sequence: CASSLARESYGYTF. DNA for the CDR3: TGTGCCAGCAGCTTAGCGAGGGAAAGCTATGGCTACACCTTC. The genes are TRBV7-9 and TRBJ1-2; no reliable D call. This CDR3 spans 14 amino acids. CDR1 and CDR2 (germline): SEHNR, FQNEAQ (reference sequence). The V gene lost 0 bases and the J gene lost 4 bases, with 9 bases spanning the gap. The entire variable domain, with the rest obtained from reference TRBV7-9 and TRBJ1-2, is as follows: DTGVSQNPRHKITKRGQNVTFRCDPISEHNRLYWYRQTLGQGPEFLTYFQNEAQLEKSRLLSDRFSAERPKGSFSTLEIQRTEQGDSAMYLCASSLARESYGYTFGSGTRLTVV.